The entry below describes one TCR beta chain. What it binds is not known. TCRdb re-called the 5' RACE reads; one entry per CDR3 protein, DNA not given. Its listing shows over 250,000 distinct CDR3 sequences. CDR1 and CDR2 from the germline V gene are SGHAT and FQNNGV. The CDR3 is made up of 15 amino acids. This record belongs to a study of T cells expressing NK-cell markers. Study-level findings and limits: Topping the CD3+CD56-NKG2C+ fraction as well were these clonotypes, in several donors.

What was sequenced was blood T cells: a sorted CD56 or NKG2C T cell subset, CD4+ or CD8+ T cells, or bulk PBMC T cells (not recorded which). This chain connects TRBV11-2 to TRBJ1-2; TCRdb proposes TRBD1, but this gene call is untestable without DNA. This TCR derives from a woman aged 18 to 75 in good health. The CDR3 is CASSLQGQGNYGYTF.